Each of the 2 T cell receptor beta chains below was sequenced from the same sample in a study of OX40 agonist ivuxolimab in advanced cancers. Sequencing used immunoSEQ multiplex PCR; TCRdb keeps in-frame clones, though not all of them. The data show fewer than 50,000 clones, 85% to 90% seen once. Sequenced here: CD4+ or CD8+ T cells sorted from blood, sampled in a trial of the OX40 agonist ivuxolimab. Receptors originate from an adult with an advanced solid tumor such as melanoma, head and neck, liver or kidney cancer.

V and J are TRBV27 and TRBJ1-4, with D possibly being TRBD1 (5 bases). The V end lost 3 bases, the J end lost 8 bases, and 13 bases lay between the germline ends. CDR3 length: 14 residues. Per the germline V gene, CDR1 is MNHEY and CDR2 is SMNVEV (reference sequence). DNA for the CDR3: TGTGCCAGCAGTTTTACAGGCATTACCGAAAAACTGTTTTTT. The encoded protein is CASSFTGITEKLFF.

The gene calls are TRBV9 and TRBJ2-5; 9 nucleotides line up with TRBD1. V was pared by 3 bases and J by 2 bases, with 2 bases of the junction left unmatched. CDR3 length: 14 amino acids. CDR1 SGDLS and CDR2 YYNGEE come from the germline V gene. The CDR3 bases are TGTGCCAGCAGCGAGACAGGGGGACAAGAGACCCAGTACTTC. It specifies CASSETGGQETQYF.